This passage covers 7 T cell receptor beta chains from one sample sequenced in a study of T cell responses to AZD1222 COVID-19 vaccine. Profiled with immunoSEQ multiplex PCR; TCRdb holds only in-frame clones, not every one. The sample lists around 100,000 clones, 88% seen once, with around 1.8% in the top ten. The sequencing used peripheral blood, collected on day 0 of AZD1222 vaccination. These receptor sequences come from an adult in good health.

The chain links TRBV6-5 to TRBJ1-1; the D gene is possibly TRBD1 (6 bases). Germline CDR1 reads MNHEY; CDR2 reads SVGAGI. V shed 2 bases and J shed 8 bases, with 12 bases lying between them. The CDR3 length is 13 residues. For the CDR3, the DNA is TGTGCCAGCAGTTACACCACAGGGTTCGAAGCTTTCTTT. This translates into CASSYTTGFEAFF.

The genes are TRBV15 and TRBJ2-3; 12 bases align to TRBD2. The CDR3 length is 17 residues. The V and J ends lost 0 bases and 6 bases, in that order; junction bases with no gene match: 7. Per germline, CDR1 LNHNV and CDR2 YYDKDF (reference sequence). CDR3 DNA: TGTGCCACCAGCAGAGATCGGTCTAGCGGGAGGGCCGATACGCAGTATTTT. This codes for CATSRDRSSGRADTQYF.

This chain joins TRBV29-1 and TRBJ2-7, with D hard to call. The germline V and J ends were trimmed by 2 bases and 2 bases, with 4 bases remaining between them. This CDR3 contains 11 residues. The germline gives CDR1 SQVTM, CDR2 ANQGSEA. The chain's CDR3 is CSVESTYEQYF. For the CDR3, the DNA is TGCAGCGTTGAAAGCACCTACGAGCAGTACTTC.

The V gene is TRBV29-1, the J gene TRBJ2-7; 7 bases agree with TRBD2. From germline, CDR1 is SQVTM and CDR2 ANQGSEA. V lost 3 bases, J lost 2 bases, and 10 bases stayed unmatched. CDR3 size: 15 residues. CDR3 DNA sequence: TGCAGCGTTGAGCGGGAGTCCGGGAGCCCCTACGAGCAGTACTTC. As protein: CSVERESGSPYEQYF.

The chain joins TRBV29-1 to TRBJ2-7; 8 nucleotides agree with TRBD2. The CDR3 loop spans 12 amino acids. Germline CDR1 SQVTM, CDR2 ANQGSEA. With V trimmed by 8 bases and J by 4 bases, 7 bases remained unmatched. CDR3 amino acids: CSFRGLGYEQYF. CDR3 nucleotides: TGCAGCTTTAGGGGACTAGGATACGAGCAGTACTTC.

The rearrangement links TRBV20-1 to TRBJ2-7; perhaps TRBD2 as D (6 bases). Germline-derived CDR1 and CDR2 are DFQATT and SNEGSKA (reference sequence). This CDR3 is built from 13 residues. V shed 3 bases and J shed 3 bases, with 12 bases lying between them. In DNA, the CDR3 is TGCAGTGCTAGTGATAGCGGCCGCTACGAGCAGTACTTC. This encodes CSASDSGRYEQYF.

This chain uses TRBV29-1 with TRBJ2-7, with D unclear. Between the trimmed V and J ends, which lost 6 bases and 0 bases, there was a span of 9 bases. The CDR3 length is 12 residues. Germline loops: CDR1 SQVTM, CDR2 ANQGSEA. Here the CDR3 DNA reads TGCAGCGTCCAGACACCCTCCTACGAGCAGTACTTC. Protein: CSVQTPSYEQYF.